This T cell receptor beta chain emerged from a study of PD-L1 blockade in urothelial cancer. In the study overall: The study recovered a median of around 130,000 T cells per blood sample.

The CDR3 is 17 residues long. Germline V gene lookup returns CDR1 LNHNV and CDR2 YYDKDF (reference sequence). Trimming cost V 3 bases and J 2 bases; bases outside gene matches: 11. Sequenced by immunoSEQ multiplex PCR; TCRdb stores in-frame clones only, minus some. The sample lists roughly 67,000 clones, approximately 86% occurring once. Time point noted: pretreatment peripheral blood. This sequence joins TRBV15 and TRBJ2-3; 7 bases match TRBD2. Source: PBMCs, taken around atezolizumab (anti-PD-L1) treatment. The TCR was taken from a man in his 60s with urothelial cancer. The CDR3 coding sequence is TGTGCCACCAGCAGCGGCAAAGCGGGGCGCTCCACAGATACGCAGTATTTT. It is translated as CATSSGKAGRSTDTQYF.